Following are 11 T cell receptor beta chains from one sample sequenced in a study of shared clonotypes between healthy human individuals. Sequencing was performed with immunoSEQ multiplex PCR; in TCRdb, only in-frame clones are kept and a portion is missing. The sample has about 680,000 clones, 60% to 80% seen once. Sequencing was carried out using memory CD4+ T cells sorted from blood. The subset here: CD45RA-negative fraction. These receptors came from a woman aged 25 to 39 in good health.

The rearrangement links TRBV10-2 to TRBJ2-3; D unresolved. Looked up from germline, CDR1 is WSHSY and CDR2 is SAAADI. Between the trimmed V and J ends, which lost 4 bases and 3 bases, there was a span of 11 bases. The CDR3 extends over 14 amino acids. DNA for the CDR3: TGCGCCAGCAGTGCGCTAGGCTTAACAGATACGCAGTATTTT. Protein product: CASSALGLTDTQYF.

The rearrangement links TRBV5-1 to TRBJ1-3, with D possibly TRBD1 on 6 matching bases. V shed 1 base and J shed 5 bases, with 13 bases lying between them. In germline, CDR1 is SGHRS, CDR2 YFSETQ. The CDR3 runs to 15 residues. The CDR3 nucleotides are TGCGCCAGCAGCTTGAGTGGTCAGGGGAGAAACACCATATATTTT. Amino acids: CASSLSGQGRNTIYF.

This clone was detected a few times. Other nucleotide sequences from this sample produce the same CDR3. V usage is TRBV6-1 and J usage is TRBJ2-6; 8 bases agree with TRBD1. The CDR3 runs to 15 residues. The V gene's germline CDR1 is MNHNS and CDR2 SASEGT. With 6 bases clipped from V and 0 bases from J, the junction kept 1 base outside the gene matches. DNA of the CDR3: TGTGCCAGCAGAACAGGGGGCTCTGGGGCCAACGTCCTGACTTTC. Translating gives CASRTGGSGANVLTF.

The V gene is TRBV7-9, the J gene TRBJ1-4; D uncertain. The CDR3 is 12 residues long. Trimming removed 4 bases at V and 12 bases at J, with 12 bases between. Germline V lookup: CDR1 SEHNR, CDR2 FQNEAQ (reference sequence). The CDR3: CASSSAPIQLFF. As DNA, the CDR3 is TGTGCCAGCAGCTCCGCCCCGATCCAACTGTTTTTT. The full variable domain, completed using reference TRBV7-9 and TRBJ1-4, is DTGVSQNPRHKITKRGQNVTFRCDPISEHNRLYWYRQTLGQGPEFLTYFQNEAQLEKSRLLSDRFSAERPKGSFSTLEIQRTEQGDSAMYLCASSSAPIQLFFGSGTQLSVL.

V usage is TRBV27 and J usage is TRBJ1-4, with D hard to call. Germline assignment: CDR1 MNHEY and CDR2 SMNVEV (reference sequence). The ends were cut back, 3 bases at V and 0 bases at J, with 8 bases in the middle. The length of the CDR3 is 15 residues. The CDR3: CASSLMGATNEKLFF. The CDR3 DNA sequence: TGTGCCAGCAGTTTGATGGGAGCAACTAATGAAAAACTGTTTTTT.

This chain uses TRBV28 with TRBJ2-3; D call uncertain. The CDR3 runs 12 residues. V was pared by 5 bases and J by 5 bases, with 8 bases between. Germline V gene lookup returns CDR1 MDHEN and CDR2 SYDVKM. The CDR3 loop reads CASSPYRDTQYF. Written as DNA, the CDR3 is TGTGCCAGCAGTCCCTACCGAGATACGCAGTATTTT.

As concerns this clone: Other DNA sequences in this sample translate to the same CDR3. The chain carries TRBV5-1 and TRBJ2-7, with D perhaps given as TRBD1 or TRBD2 (6 bases each). Germline V gene sequence: CDR1 SGHRS, CDR2 YFSETQ. The CDR3 has 16 amino acids. With 0 bases removed from V and 5 bases from J, the gap between germline ends came to 18 bases. CDR3 in DNA: TGCGCCAGCAGCTTGGGGACCCCCGGGGGCAGCCACGAGCAGTACTTC. This encodes CASSLGTPGGSHEQYF.

This clone was counted between two and nine times. This sequence joins TRBV5-6 and TRBJ2-1, with 8 bases that match TRBD2. This CDR3 spans 14 amino acids. From germline, CDR1 is SGHDT and CDR2 YYEEEE. Losses at the gene ends were 5 bases for V and 3 bases for J; bases not matched to a gene: 4. CDR3 coding DNA: TGTGCCAGCAGGAAAAGCGGGAGCTACAATGAGCAGTTCTTC. Residues: CASRKSGSYNEQFF.

The V call is TRBV6-5, the J call TRBJ1-2; D not resolved. The CDR3 is 14 residues long. Germline loops: CDR1 MNHEY, CDR2 SVGAGI. V shed 0 bases and J shed 4 bases, with 9 bases lying between them. This CDR3 is CASSYSTGAYGYTF. The CDR3, as DNA: TGTGCCAGCAGTTACTCTACGGGAGCCTATGGCTACACCTTC.

J is TRBJ2-1 and V is TRBV7-9; D is ambiguous. The CDR3 has 14 residues. V was clipped by 3 bases and J by 7 bases, with 13 bases between them. The germline V gene encodes CDR1 SEHNR and CDR2 FQNEAQ (reference sequence). CDR3 sequence: CASSLATVPNEQFF. The CDR3 coding sequence is TGTGCCAGCAGCTTGGCCACCGTCCCAAATGAGCAGTTCTTC.

On this clone itself: Within the sample, other DNA sequences also encode this same CDR3. The chain couples TRBV5-1 to TRBJ2-7; 10 bases align to TRBD2. Germline CDR1 SGHRS, CDR2 YFSETQ. The CDR3 consists of 15 residues. V lost 1 base to trimming and J lost 3 bases; unmatched junction nucleotides: 4. The chain's CDR3 is CASSLLASGSYEQYF. CDR3 DNA sequence: TGCGCCAGCAGCTTGTTGGCTAGCGGGAGCTACGAGCAGTACTTC.